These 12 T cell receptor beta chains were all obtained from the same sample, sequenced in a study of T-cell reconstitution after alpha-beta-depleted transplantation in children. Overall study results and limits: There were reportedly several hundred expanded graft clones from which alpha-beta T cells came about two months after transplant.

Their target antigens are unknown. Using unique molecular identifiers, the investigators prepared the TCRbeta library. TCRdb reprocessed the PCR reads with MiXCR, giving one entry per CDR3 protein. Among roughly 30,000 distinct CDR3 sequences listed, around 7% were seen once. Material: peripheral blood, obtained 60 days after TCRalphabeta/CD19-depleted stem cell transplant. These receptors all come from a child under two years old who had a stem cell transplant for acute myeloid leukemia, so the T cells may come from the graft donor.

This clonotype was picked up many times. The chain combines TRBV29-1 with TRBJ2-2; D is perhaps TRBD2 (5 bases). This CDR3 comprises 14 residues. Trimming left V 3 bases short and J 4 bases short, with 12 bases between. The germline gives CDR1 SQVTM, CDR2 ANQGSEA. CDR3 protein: CSVEGDLFTGELFF. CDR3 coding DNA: TGCAGCGTTGAGGGAGACCTCTTCACCGGGGAGCTGTTTTTT.

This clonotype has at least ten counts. This CDR3 reads CASSTRRTSYEQYF. The CDR3 nucleotides are TGTGCCAGCAGTACTAGACGGACCTCCTACGAGCAGTACTTC. The rearrangement joins TRBV27 to TRBJ2-7; D is perhaps TRBD2 (5 bases). Germline V gene lookup returns CDR1 MNHEY and CDR2 SMNVEV (reference sequence). The ends were cut back, 5 bases at V and 0 bases at J, with 11 bases in the middle. The CDR3 loop spans 14 amino acids.

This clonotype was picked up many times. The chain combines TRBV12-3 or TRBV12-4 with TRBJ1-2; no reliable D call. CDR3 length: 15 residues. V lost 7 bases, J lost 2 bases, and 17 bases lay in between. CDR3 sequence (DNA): TGTGCCAGCACCTTCGTTCAATCTCCAAACTATGGCTACACCTTC. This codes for CASTFVQSPNYGYTF.

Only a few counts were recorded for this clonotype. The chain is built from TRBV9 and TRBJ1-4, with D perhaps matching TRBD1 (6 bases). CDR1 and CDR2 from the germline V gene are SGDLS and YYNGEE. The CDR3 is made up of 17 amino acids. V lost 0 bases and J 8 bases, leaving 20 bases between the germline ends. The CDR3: CASSVEGGQGPGEKLFF. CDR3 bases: TGTGCCAGCAGCGTAGAGGGGGGCCAAGGGCCAGGAGAAAAACTGTTTTTT.

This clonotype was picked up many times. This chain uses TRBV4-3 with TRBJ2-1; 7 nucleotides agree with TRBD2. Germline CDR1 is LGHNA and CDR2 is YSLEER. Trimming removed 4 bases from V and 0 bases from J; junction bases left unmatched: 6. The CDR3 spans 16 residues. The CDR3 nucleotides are TGCGCCAGCAGCCGGGAGGCTAGCGGCTCCTACAATGAGCAGTTCTTC. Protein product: CASSREASGSYNEQFF.

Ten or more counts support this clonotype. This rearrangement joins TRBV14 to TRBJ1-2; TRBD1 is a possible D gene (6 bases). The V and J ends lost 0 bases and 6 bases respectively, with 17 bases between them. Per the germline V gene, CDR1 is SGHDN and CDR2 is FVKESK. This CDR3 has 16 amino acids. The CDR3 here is CASSQEFLQGHDGYTF. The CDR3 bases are TGTGCCAGCAGCCAAGAGTTTCTGCAGGGGCATGATGGCTACACCTTC.

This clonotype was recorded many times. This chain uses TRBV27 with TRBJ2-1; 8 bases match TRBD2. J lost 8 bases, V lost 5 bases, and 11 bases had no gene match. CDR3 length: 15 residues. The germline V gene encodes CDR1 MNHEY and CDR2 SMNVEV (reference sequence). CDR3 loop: CASSAGTREFDEQFF. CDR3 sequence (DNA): TGTGCCAGCAGTGCCGGGACTAGGGAGTTCGATGAGCAGTTCTTC.

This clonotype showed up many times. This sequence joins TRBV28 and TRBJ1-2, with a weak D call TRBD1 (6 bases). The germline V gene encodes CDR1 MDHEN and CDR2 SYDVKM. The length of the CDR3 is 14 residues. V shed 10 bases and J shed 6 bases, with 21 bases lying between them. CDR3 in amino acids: CATRGGGAFHGYTF. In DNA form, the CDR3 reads TGTGCCACCAGAGGGGGGGGCGCCTTCCATGGCTACACCTTC.

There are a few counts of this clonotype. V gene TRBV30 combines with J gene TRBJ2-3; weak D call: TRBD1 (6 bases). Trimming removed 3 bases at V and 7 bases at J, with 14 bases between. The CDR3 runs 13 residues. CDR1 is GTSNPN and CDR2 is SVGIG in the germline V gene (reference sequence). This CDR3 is CAWRGDNSNTQYF. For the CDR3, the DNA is TGTGCCTGGAGGGGGGACAACAGTAATACGCAGTATTTT.

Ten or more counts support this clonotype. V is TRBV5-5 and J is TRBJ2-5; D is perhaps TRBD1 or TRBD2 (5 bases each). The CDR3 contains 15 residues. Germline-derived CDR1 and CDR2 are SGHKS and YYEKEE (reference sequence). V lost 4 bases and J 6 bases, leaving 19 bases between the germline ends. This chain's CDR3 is CASSPPGTNLQTQYF. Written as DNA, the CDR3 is TGTGCCAGCAGCCCCCCCGGGACCAATCTTCAGACCCAGTACTTC.

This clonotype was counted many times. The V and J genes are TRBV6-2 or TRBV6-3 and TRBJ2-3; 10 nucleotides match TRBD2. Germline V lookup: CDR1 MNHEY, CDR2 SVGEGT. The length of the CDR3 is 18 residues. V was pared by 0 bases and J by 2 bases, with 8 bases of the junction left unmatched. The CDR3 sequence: CASSYSPFLAGATDTQYF. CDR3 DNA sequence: TGTGCCAGCAGTTACTCCCCTTTTCTAGCGGGGGCCACAGATACGCAGTATTTT.

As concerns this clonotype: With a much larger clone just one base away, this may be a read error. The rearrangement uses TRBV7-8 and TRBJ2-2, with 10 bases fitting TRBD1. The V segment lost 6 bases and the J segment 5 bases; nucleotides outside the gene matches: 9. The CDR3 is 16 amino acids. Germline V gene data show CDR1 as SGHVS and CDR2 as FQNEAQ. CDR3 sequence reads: CASRGDGQGETGELFF. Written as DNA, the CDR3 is TGTGCCAGCAGGGGGGATGGACAGGGGGAAACCGGGGAGCTGTTTTTT.